This T cell receptor beta chain derives from a study of early T cells in non-severe SARS-CoV-2 infection. Study summary: Whole-blood bulk RNA, unsorted, was sequenced, and chains were unpaired. Study findings and constraints: Missing private and CD4 specificities, VDJdb matching favored anti-spike CD8 responses.

Germline CDR1 is SNHLY and CDR2 is FYNNEI. The CDR3 covers 13 residues. Trimming cost V 8 bases and J 1 base, with 11 bases left between them. The table lists this clonotype with many counts. The antigen remains unidentified. Attachment of unique molecular identifiers to individual cDNA molecules was performed. A single record per CDR3 protein comes from TCRdb applying MiXCR to the 5' RACE reads. The sample consists of 50,000 to 60,000 distinct CDR3 sequences, 9.3% of them appearing once. The receptor comes from an adult who was a healthcare worker with PCR-confirmed SARS-CoV-2 infection or an uninfected control (not recorded which). The chain has TRBV2 and TRBJ1-1; D not certain. Material for sequencing was whole blood. The DNA of the CDR3 is TGTGCCAGCGGGTCGTATGCGAACACTGAAGCTTTCTTT. Translation: CASGSYANTEAFF.